These 4 T cell receptor beta chains originate from one sample sequenced in a study of T-cell memory formation after mild COVID-19. A single record per CDR3 protein comes from TCRdb applying MiXCR to the 5' RACE reads. In the table there are more than 400,000 distinct CDR3 sequences, 15% to 20% of which are singletons. Source material: PBMCs or a T cell subset sorted from them (not recorded which). The receptors were gathered from an adult woman who had mild COVID-19 (a few samples of this study predate the infection). Cell type and time point are not known.

This clonotype was observed many times. V gene TRBV7-9 combines with J gene TRBJ1-2; D is perhaps TRBD1 (6 bases). Germline CDR1 SEHNR, CDR2 FQNEAQ (reference sequence). This CDR3 is built from 14 residues. The V end was cut by 2 bases, the J end by 4 bases, with 11 bases between. CDR3: CASSLKGGPYGYTF. In DNA, the CDR3 is TGTGCCAGCAGCTTAAAGGGGGGACCCTATGGCTACACCTTC.

The sample holds many counts of this clonotype. The V call is TRBV3-1, the J call TRBJ2-1; 13 bases are a match to TRBD2. CDR3 length equals 20 residues. Trimming took 5 bases from V and 6 from J; bases not matched to a gene: 19. The germline CDR1 and CDR2 sequences are LGHDT and YNNKEL (reference sequence). CDR3 sequence: CASSLWTSGGGMTRSNEQFF. The DNA for the CDR3 is TGTGCCAGCAGCTTATGGACTAGCGGGGGCGGAATGACTAGGAGCAATGAGCAGTTCTTC.

At least ten counts were recorded for this clonotype. This chain connects TRBV12-3 or TRBV12-4 to TRBJ2-1; maybe TRBD1 (6 bases). Trimming took 5 bases from V and 5 from J, leaving 16 bases between them. CDR3 length: 15 residues. The CDR3: CASSPQGKFDNEQFF. CDR3 in DNA: TGTGCCAGCAGTCCACAGGGAAAGTTCGACAATGAGCAGTTCTTC.

The V call is TRBV7-6, the J call TRBJ2-5; weak D call: TRBD1 (6 bases). Germline CDR1 SGHVS, CDR2 FNYEAQ. Trimming shortened V by 2 bases and J by 4 bases, and 17 bases separated the two germline ends. The CDR3 runs 16 residues. CDR3 DNA: TGTGCCAGCAGCTTACAGGAACCTAGAGGGGGAGAGACCCAGTACTTC. It yields the protein CASSLQEPRGGETQYF.